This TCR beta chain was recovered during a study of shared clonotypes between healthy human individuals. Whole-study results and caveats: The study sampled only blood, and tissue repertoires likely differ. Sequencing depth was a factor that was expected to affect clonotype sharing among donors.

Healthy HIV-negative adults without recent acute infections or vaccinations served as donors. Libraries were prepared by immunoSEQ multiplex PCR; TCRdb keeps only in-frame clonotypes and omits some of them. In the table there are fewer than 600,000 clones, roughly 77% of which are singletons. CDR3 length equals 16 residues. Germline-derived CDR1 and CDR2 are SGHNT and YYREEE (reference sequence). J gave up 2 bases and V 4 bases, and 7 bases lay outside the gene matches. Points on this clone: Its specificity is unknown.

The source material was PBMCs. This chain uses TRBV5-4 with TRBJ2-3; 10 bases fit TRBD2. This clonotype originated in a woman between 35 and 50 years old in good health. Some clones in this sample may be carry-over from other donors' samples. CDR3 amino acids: CASSGTSGTHTDTQYF. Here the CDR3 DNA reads TGTGCCAGCAGCGGCACTAGCGGGACCCACACAGATACGCAGTATTTT.